These T cell receptor beta chains were read from a single sample in a study of beta chain features in type 1 diabetes. Produced via immunoSEQ multiplex PCR; TCRdb's table is partial and in-frame only. This table has about 160,000 clones, around a tenth appearing once. Sequencing was done on a sample of central memory CD4+ T cells from blood. The receptors were sampled from a man under 40 with type 1 diabetes. Each CDR3 is given with its conserved first and last residue. The order of the fields is V gene, J gene, D gene, CDR3 protein. D genes are given only for firm matches.

>TRBV7-3|TRBJ1-5|NA
CASGRDSGNQPQHF
>TRBV6-5|TRBJ2-7|TRBD1
CASSYSGQGVYPQYF
>TRBV19|TRBJ1-5|NA
CASSSGWRSNQPQHF
>TRBV7-2|TRBJ2-1|NA
CASSLGQGSNEQFF
>TRBV27|TRBJ2-5|NA
CASSFRRNAGYLETQYF
>TRBV27|TRBJ2-4|TRBD1
CASSRDRGSNIQYF
>TRBV7-9|TRBJ2-5|TRBD1
CASSLVPDRVGRETQYF
>TRBV10-3|TRBJ2-7|NA
CAISRAGSGYEQYF
>TRBV4-2|TRBJ1-5|NA
CASSQDRFQPQHF
>TRBV2|TRBJ2-7|TRBD2
CASSEAPGTSGYEQYF